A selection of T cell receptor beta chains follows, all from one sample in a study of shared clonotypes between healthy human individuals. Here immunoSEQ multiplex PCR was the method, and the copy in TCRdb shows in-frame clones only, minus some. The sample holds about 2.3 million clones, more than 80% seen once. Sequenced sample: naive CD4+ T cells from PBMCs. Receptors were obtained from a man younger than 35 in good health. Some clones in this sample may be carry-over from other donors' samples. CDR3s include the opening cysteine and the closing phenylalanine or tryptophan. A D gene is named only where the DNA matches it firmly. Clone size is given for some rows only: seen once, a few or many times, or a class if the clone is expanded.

CASSLSWRLRDRGMEETQYF	TGTGCCAGCAGTTTATCTTGGAGGTTGAGGGACAGGGGGATGGAAGAGACCCAGTACTTC	.	TRBV28	TRBJ2-5	TRBD1
CASSLSQGASGNTIYF	TGTGCCAGCAGCTTATCACAGGGGGCTTCTGGAAACACCATATATTTT	.	TRBV7-2	TRBJ1-3	TRBD1
CASSEGTVLQNIQYF	TGCGCCAGCAGCGAAGGGACAGTTCTCCAAAACATTCAGTACTTC	once	TRBV5-1	TRBJ2-4	TRBD1
CASSSGGTRYEQYF	TGTGCCAGCAGCTCGGGAGGGACTCGCTACGAGCAGTACTTC	.	TRBV5-4	TRBJ2-7	TRBD2
CASSLAGTSSYEQYF	TGTGCCAGCAGCCTTGCGGGGACCTCTTCCTACGAGCAGTACTTC	once	TRBV7-3	TRBJ2-7	.
CASSVDASDTQYF	TGTGCCAGCAGCGTAGATGCCTCCGATACGCAGTATTTT	.	TRBV9	TRBJ2-3	.
CASSQDVAGQEQFF	TGCGCCAGCAGCCAAGATGTGGCAGGGCAGGAGCAGTTCTTC	.	TRBV4-3	TRBJ2-1	.
CASSLQGQDYGYTF	TGCGCCAGCAGCTTGCAGGGACAAGACTATGGCTACACCTTC	.	TRBV5-1	TRBJ1-2	.
CASSIDRATQETQYF	TGTGCCAGTAGTATAGACCGGGCTACTCAAGAGACCCAGTACTTC	.	TRBV19	TRBJ2-5	.
CASSLLAETYEQYF	TGCGCCAGCAGCTTGTTAGCGGAGACCTACGAGCAGTACTTC	.	TRBV5-1	TRBJ2-7	.
CASSSQGLAGGNEQFF	TGTGCCAGCAGCTCCCAGGGACTAGCGGGAGGCAATGAGCAGTTCTTC	.	TRBV9	TRBJ2-1	TRBD2
CASSLGTSGRAGYNEQFF	TGTGCCAGCAGCCTCGGGACTAGCGGGAGGGCAGGGTACAATGAGCAGTTCTTC	.	TRBV9	TRBJ2-1	TRBD2
CAWRKDRGRISGANVLTF	TGTGCCTGGAGGAAGGACAGGGGGCGCATCTCTGGGGCCAACGTCCTGACTTTC	once	TRBV30	TRBJ2-6	TRBD1
CASSQTADSPLHF	TGCGCCAGCAGCCAAACCGCCGATTCACCCCTCCACTTT	.	TRBV4-1	TRBJ1-6	.
CSARTSYEQYF	TGCAGTGCTAGAACCAGCTACGAGCAGTACTTC	.	TRBV20-1	TRBJ2-7	.
CASRDTWQPQHF	TGTGCCAGTCGGGACACCTGGCAGCCCCAGCATTTT	few	TRBV19	TRBJ1-5	.
CASSPSTGTMNTEAFF	TGTGCCAGCTCACCGTCGACGGGGACTATGAACACTGAAGCTTTCTTT	few	TRBV18	TRBJ1-1	.
CASSLVRGNSYEQYF	TGTGCCAGCAGCTTGGTCCGGGGTAACTCCTACGAGCAGTACTTC	.	TRBV5-6	TRBJ2-7	.
CATSRGVGNTEAFF	TGTGCCACCAGCAGAGGAGTGGGGAACACTGAAGCTTTCTTT	.	TRBV15	TRBJ1-1	.
CASSFRFQGSYEQYF	TGTGCCAGCAGCTTCCGGTTTCAGGGCTCCTACGAGCAGTACTTC	.	TRBV11-2	TRBJ2-7	.
CASSLEKTSGHYEQYF	TGTGCCAGCAGCTTAGAAAAGACTAGCGGGCACTACGAGCAGTACTTC	once	TRBV7-3	TRBJ2-7	TRBD2
CASSLALGEKLFF	TGTGCCAGCAGCTTAGCATTGGGGGAAAAACTGTTTTTT	.	TRBV7-6	TRBJ1-4	.
CAGQPYEQYF	TGCGCCGGCCAACCCTACGAGCAGTACTTC	.	TRBV5-1	TRBJ2-7	.
CASLRETNTGELFF	TGTGCCAGCTTGAGGGAAACGAACACCGGGGAGCTGTTTTTT	.	TRBV28	TRBJ2-2	.
CASSQEHRDLPEAFF	TGTGCCAGCAGCCAAGAACATCGGGACCTCCCTGAAGCTTTCTTT	.	TRBV4-2	TRBJ1-1	.
CLLTGNTEAFF	TGCTTATTGACAGGCAACACTGAAGCTTTCTTT	.	TRBV28	TRBJ1-1	.
CSVGGQGFHEQYF	TGCAGCGTTGGGGGACAGGGGTTCCACGAGCAGTACTTC	.	TRBV29-1	TRBJ2-7	TRBD1
CASSQRRDTYEQYF	TGCGCCAGCAGCCAGCGGCGAGATACCTACGAGCAGTACTTC	.	TRBV5-1	TRBJ2-7	.
CASSADRSYSSDGYTF	TGTGCCAGCAGCGCCGATCGATCCTACTCGTCGGATGGCTACACCTTC	.	TRBV11-2	TRBJ1-2	.
CASSVEQSTDTQYF	TGTGCCAGCAGCGTCGAACAGAGCACAGATACGCAGTATTTT	.	TRBV9	TRBJ2-3	.
CASSRGAGVSYEQYF	TGCGCCAGCAGCCGTGGGGCAGGGGTAAGCTACGAGCAGTACTTC	.	TRBV4-3	TRBJ2-7	.
CASRFVGDYGYTF	TGCGCCAGCAGATTCGTGGGTGACTATGGCTACACCTTC	.	TRBV5-1	TRBJ1-2	.
CASSYWQNYGYTF	TGTGCCAGCAGTTACTGGCAGAACTATGGCTACACCTTC	.	TRBV6-5	TRBJ1-2	.
CASSQAWRRVLFGTGELFF	TGTGCCAGCAGCCAAGCGTGGAGGAGGGTTCTATTCGGGACCGGGGAGCTGTTTTTT	.	TRBV4-2	TRBJ2-2	.